This TCR beta chain was recorded in a study of CD8 T cells in Susac syndrome. After extraction with the RNeasy kit, about 0.5 to 1 ug of the RNA was reverse transcribed using random hexamers. TCRdb re-called the immunoSEQ multiplex PCR reads with MiXCR, one entry per CDR3 protein. Counted here are about 130,000 distinct CDR3 sequences, around 94% occurring once; the ten biggest clones make up 0.095% to 0.15%. Germline CDR1 PRHDT, CDR2 FYEKMQ (reference sequence). The CDR3 covers 13 residues. Trimming cost V 3 bases and J 8 bases, with 13 bases left between them. V is TRBV13 and J is TRBJ1-2; D gene uncertain. This clonotype was sampled from a human donor with multiple sclerosis. The specimen was CD4+ T cells from PBMCs. CDR3 protein: CASSFEGSYGYTF. CDR3 in DNA: TGTGCCAGCAGCTTTGAAGGGAGTTACGGCTACACCTTC.